This T cell receptor beta chain was sequenced for a study of shared clonotypes between healthy human individuals. Regarding the study as a whole: Sampling was confined to blood; repertoires within tissues likely differ. Non-shared clonotypes had lower generation probabilities than clonotypes shared by all four sorted-subset donors.

Only CD45RO-negative cells positively selected for CCR7 counted as naive CD8 cells, so terminally differentiated effector memory CD45RA+ cells were excluded. The CDR3 length is 14 residues. Trimming left V 0 bases short and J 5 bases short, with 9 bases between. Germline V lookup: CDR1 SGHVS, CDR2 FNYEAQ. With regard to this clone: What it binds is not known.

The test was conducted at deep level. The genomic DNA of each subset was split evenly across several immunoSEQ plates. The assay was immunoSEQ multiplex PCR, and TCRdb's table has in-frame clones only and misses some. Of some 800,000 clones detected, 80% to 95% appear once; the ten largest clones hold 24%. The chain couples TRBV7-6 to TRBJ2-3, with D possibly matching TRBD1 (6 bases). The origin of this receptor is a man aged 25-45 years in good health. The material sequenced was naive CD8+ T cells sorted from blood. The CDR3 sequence is CASSLAAGVDTQYF. The CDR3 DNA reads TGTGCCAGCAGCTTAGCGGCAGGGGTAGATACGCAGTATTTT.